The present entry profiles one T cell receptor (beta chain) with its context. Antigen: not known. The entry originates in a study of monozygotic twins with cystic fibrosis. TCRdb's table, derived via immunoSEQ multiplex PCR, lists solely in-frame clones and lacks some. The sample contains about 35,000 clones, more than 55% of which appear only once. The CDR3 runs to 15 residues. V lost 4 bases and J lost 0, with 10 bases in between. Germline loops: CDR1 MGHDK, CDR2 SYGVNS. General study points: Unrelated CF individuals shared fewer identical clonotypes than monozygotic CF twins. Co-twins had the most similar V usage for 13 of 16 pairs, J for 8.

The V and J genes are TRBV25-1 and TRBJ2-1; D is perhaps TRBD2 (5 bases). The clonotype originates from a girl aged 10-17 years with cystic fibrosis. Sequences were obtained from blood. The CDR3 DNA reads TGTGCCAGCAGTGCTGGACTGAGCTCCTACAATGAGCAGTTCTTC. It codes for CASSAGLSSYNEQFF.